This is a list of T cell receptor beta chains from one sample in a study of control samples from healthy donors and cancer patients. Profiled with immunoSEQ multiplex PCR; TCRdb holds only in-frame clones, not every one. Here the sample spans 100,000 to 150,000 clones, about 92% being singletons. Specimen: blood. The origin of the receptors is a woman between 45 and 60 years old in good health. The CDR3 runs from the conserved cysteine through the conserved F or W. D genes are given only for firm matches. Size values are once, few and many counts, or a class for expanded clones, and some rows have none.

cdr3_nt,cdr3_aa,j_call,d_call,v_call,clone_size
TGTGCCAGCAGCCTGGGACAGGGCAACGAAAAACTGTTTTTT,CASSLGQGNEKLFF,TRBJ1-4,TRBD1,TRBV11-2,.
TGTGCCAGCAGTTACTCGACCAGGACCGGAGGGTATGGCTACACCTTC,CASSYSTRTGGYGYTF,TRBJ1-2,.,TRBV6-5,.
TGTGCCAGCAGCAATCCGGGACACCGGAACACTGAAGCTTTCTTT,CASSNPGHRNTEAFF,TRBJ1-1,.,TRBV7-8,.
TGTGCTAGTGGCCGATTTCTAGCGGGGTTGGGGACCCAGTACTTC,CASGRFLAGLGTQYF,TRBJ2-5,TRBD2,TRBV12-5,.
TGTGCCAGCAGCTGGTCCCCCAGGCCAGTGAACACTGAAGCTTTCTTT,CASSWSPRPVNTEAFF,TRBJ1-1,.,TRBV7-2,few
TGTGCCAGCAGTGAACTCGGGGCGAAAGGAAACACCATATATTTT,CASSELGAKGNTIYF,TRBJ1-3,.,TRBV6-1,.
TGTGCCAGTGACCGGGACGGAGGACTAGCGGGAACCAGGGATACGCAGTATTTT,CASDRDGGLAGTRDTQYF,TRBJ2-3,TRBD2,TRBV19,.
TGTGCCTGGCTCCAGGACAGCTATGGCTACACCTTC,CAWLQDSYGYTF,TRBJ1-2,.,TRBV30,.
TGCAGCGTCTCAAGGGTCAGCGGGAGGGACAATGAGCAGTTCTTC,CSVSRVSGRDNEQFF,TRBJ2-1,TRBD2,TRBV29-1,.
TGTGCCAGCAGCCACGGGACGAACACTGAAGCTTTCTTT,CASSHGTNTEAFF,TRBJ1-1,.,TRBV5-6,.
TGTGCCATCAGTGATGGTCCGGGCCGGGGAAATGAAAAACTGTTTTTT,CAISDGPGRGNEKLFF,TRBJ1-4,.,TRBV10-3,.
TGTGCCAGCAGTGCCGGGACAGCTAATCAGCCCCAGCATTTT,CASSAGTANQPQHF,TRBJ1-5,TRBD1,TRBV25-1,.
TGTGCCAGCAGCTCAACCCCAGCCGGGGAGCTGTTTTTT,CASSSTPAGELFF,TRBJ2-2,.,TRBV5-4,.
TGTGCCAGCAGTGAAGGGCGGGGACGATCCTACGAGCAGTACTTC,CASSEGRGRSYEQYF,TRBJ2-7,.,TRBV6-1,.
TGCAGCGGCAGACAGGTCACTGAAGCTTTCTTT,CSGRQVTEAFF,TRBJ1-1,.,TRBV29-1,.
TGTGCCAGCAAACGGGAATCAACTAATGAAAAACTGTTTTTT,CASKRESTNEKLFF,TRBJ1-4,.,TRBV27,.
TGTGCCACCAGCGGAAGGACTAGCGGGAACCTCAATGAGCAGTTCTTC,CATSGRTSGNLNEQFF,TRBJ2-1,TRBD2,TRBV15,.
TGCGCCAGCAGCTTGTCTATGCTGGTGAACACTGAAGCTTTCTTT,CASSLSMLVNTEAFF,TRBJ1-1,.,TRBV5-1,.
TGTGCCACCAGCAGACACCGAGGGGAGGGCCTCAATGAGCAGTTCTTC,CATSRHRGEGLNEQFF,TRBJ2-1,TRBD2,TRBV15,once
TGTGCCACCCAGCGGTCGGACGGGAATCAGCCCCAGCATTTT,CATQRSDGNQPQHF,TRBJ1-5,.,TRBV24-1,.
TGTGCCAGCAGTCGGGACATCTCTGGAAACACCATATATTTT,CASSRDISGNTIYF,TRBJ1-3,.,TRBV6-5,.
TGTGCCAGCAGTGTTCCGGGACAGGGTAATCAGCCCCAGCATTTT,CASSVPGQGNQPQHF,TRBJ1-5,TRBD1,TRBV28,.
TGTGCCAGCAGCTTAACCCCATTGCCTCCAGGGATAGCTTATGGCTACACCTTC,CASSLTPLPPGIAYGYTF,TRBJ1-2,.,TRBV7-6,.
TGTGCCAGCAGGCCCTTTGAAGCTTTCTTT,CASRPFEAFF,TRBJ1-1,.,TRBV9,.
.,CASSLLLNNFGNEQFF,TRBJ2-1,.,TRBV7-9,.
TGCAGTGCTAGTTATCGGGTTAGACAGCCCCAGCATTTT,CSASYRVRQPQHF,TRBJ1-5,.,TRBV20-1,.